The T cell receptor (beta chain) under discussion was sequenced for a study of control samples from healthy donors and cancer patients. Germline-derived CDR1 and CDR2 are GTSNPN and SVGIG (reference sequence). Trimming shortened V by 1 base and J by 0 bases, and 10 bases separated the two germline ends. The CDR3 is 15 residues long. Profiling relied on immunoSEQ multiplex PCR, and the TCRdb table lists in-frame clones only, not all of them. The data contain around 71,000 clones, roughly 86% of them singletons. The TCR was taken from a woman aged 45-65 years with head and neck cancer. The chain links TRBV30 to TRBJ2-4, with D unresolved. Input material: PBMCs. The CDR3 sequence: CAWSDYRVAKNIQYF. CDR3 coding DNA: TGTGCCTGGAGTGATTACCGGGTAGCCAAAAACATTCAGTACTTC.